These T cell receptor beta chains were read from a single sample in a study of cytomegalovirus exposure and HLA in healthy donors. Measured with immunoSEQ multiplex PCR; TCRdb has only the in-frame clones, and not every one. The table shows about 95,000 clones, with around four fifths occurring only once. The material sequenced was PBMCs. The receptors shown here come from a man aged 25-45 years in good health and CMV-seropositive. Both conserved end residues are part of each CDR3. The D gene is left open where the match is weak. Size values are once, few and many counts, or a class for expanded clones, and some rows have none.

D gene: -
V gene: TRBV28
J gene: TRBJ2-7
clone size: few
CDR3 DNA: TGTGCCAGCAGTTTTCTTGGACTCCGGTCTCGCCTCAGCGTTACAAGCTCCTACGAGCAGTACTTC
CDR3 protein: CASSFLGLRSRLSVTSSYEQYF

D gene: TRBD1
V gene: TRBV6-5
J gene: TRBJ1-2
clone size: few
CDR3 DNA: TGTGCCAGCAACCCCGGACAGGCGAACAACTATGGCTACACCTTC
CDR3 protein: CASNPGQANNYGYTF

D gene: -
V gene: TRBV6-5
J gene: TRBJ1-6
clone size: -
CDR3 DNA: TGTGCCACCTCCGTGGGGGGTACCATCTCACCCCTCCACTTT
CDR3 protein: CATSVGGTISPLHF

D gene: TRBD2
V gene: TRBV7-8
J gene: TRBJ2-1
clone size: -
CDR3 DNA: TGTGCCAGCAGCGATAGGGAGGGGTGGAATGAGCAGTTCTTC
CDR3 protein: CASSDREGWNEQFF

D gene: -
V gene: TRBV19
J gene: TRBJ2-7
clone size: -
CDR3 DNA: TGTGCCAGTAGTATTAGTTACAGTTACGAGCAGTACTTC
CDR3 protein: CASSISYSYEQYF

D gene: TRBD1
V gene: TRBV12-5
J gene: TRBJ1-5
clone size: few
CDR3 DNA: TGTGCTAGTGGTGTCGCCTATTGGGACAGGGGGCGCGAGAGACAGCCCCAGCATTTT
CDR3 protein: CASGVAYWDRGRERQPQHF

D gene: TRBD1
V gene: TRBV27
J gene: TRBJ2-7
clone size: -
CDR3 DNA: TGTGCCAGCAATAGAGGACAGGGGTCCCCAAAGGAGTACTTC
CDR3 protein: CASNRGQGSPKEYF

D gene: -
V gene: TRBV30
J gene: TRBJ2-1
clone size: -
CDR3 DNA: TGTGCCTGGGTCCCGTGGGGCTCCAACAATGAGCAGTTCTTC
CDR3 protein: CAWVPWGSNNEQFF

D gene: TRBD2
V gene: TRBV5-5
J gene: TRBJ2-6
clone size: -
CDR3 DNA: TGTGCCAGTCTCAATCCAGCGGGGAGGGCCAACGTCCTGACTTTC
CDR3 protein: CASLNPAGRANVLTF

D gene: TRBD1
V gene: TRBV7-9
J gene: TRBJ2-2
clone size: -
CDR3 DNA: TGTTCCAGCAGCCCTGACAGGGGGAACACCGGGGAGCTGTTTTTT
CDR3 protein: CSSSPDRGNTGELFF

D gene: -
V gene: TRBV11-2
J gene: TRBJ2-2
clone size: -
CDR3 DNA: TGTGCCAGCAGCTTAGGGGCACATAACACCGGGGAGCTGTTTTTT
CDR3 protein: CASSLGAHNTGELFF

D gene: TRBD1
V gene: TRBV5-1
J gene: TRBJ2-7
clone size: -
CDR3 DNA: TGCGCCAGCAGCCAGACAGGGACCCTCGGTGAGCAGTACTTC
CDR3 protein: CASSQTGTLGEQYF

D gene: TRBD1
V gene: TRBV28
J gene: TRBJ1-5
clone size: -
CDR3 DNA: TGTGCCAGCAGCCCAGGGGGGATGCAGCCCCAGCATTTT
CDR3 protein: CASSPGGMQPQHF

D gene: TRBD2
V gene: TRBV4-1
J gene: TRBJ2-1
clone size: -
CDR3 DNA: TGCGCCAGCAGCCATGGGGGAGGCGGGACTATCTATGAGCAGTTCTTC
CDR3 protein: CASSHGGGGTIYEQFF

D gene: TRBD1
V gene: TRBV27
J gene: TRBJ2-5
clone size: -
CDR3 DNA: TGTGCCAGCAGTTTATCCCCACAGGGGTCCTTAGAGACCCAGTACTTC
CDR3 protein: CASSLSPQGSLETQYF

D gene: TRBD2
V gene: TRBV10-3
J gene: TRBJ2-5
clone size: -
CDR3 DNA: TGTGCCATCAGTAACGGGACTAGCGGGATTGGAGAGACCCAGTACTTC
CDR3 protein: CAISNGTSGIGETQYF

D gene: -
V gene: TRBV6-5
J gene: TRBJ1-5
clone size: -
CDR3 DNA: TGTGCCAGCAGTCAGGCAGGGAATAGCAATCAGCCCCAGCATTTT
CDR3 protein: CASSQAGNSNQPQHF

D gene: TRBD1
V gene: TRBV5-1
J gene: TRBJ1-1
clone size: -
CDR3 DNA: TGCGCCAGCAGCACGCTAGGGGGCGAGCGGACTGAAGCTTTCTTT
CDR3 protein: CASSTLGGERTEAFF

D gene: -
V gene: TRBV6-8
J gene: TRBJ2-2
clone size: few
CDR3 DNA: TGTGCCAGCAGGCTGGGACAGAACACCGGGGAGCTGTTTTTT
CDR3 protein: CASRLGQNTGELFF

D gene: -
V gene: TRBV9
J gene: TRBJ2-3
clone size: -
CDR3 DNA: TGTGCCAGCAGCGTACGCCGGTCAGGGGAAGATACGCAGTATTTT
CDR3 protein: CASSVRRSGEDTQYF

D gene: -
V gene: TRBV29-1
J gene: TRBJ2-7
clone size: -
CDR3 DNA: TGCAGCGCCGCTCGGGGATCCTACGAGCAGTACTTC
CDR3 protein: CSAARGSYEQYF

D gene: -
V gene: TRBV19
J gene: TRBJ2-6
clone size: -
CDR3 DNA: TGTGCCAGTAGTATAGGACGGCTGACAGGGGCCAACGTCCTGACTTTC
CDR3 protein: CASSIGRLTGANVLTF

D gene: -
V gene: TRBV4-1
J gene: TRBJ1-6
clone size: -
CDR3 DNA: TGCGCCAGCAGCCAAGATCGGCAGGGGAGTTCACCCCTCCACTTT
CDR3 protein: CASSQDRQGSSPLHF

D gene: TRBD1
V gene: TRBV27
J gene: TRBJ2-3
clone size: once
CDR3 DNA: TGTGCCAGCAGTTTGCACAGGGGAATGGGCACAGATACGCAGTATTTT
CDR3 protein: CASSLHRGMGTDTQYF

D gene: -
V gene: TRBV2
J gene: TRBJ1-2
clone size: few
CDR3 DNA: TGTGCCAGCAGTGATGGAGGGTTTGGCTACACCTTC
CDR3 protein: CASSDGGFGYTF

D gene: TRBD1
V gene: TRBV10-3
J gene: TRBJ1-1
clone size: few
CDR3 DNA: TGTGCCATGACAACCGGGACAGAAGAAAACACTGAAGCTTTCTTT
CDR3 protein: CAMTTGTEENTEAFF

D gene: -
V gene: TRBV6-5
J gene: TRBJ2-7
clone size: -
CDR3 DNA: TGTGCCAGCACCCCAGGGGTCTCCTACGAGCAGTACTTC
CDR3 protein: CASTPGVSYEQYF

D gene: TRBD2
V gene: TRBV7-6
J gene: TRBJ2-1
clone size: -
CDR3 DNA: TGTGCCAGCAGCTTAGGGACTAGCGGTTACAATGAGCAGTTCTTC
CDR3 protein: CASSLGTSGYNEQFF

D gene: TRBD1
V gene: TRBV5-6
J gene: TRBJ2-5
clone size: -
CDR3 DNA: TGTGCCAGCAGCTCGACAGGGGCCCCAGAGACCCAGTACTTC
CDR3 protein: CASSSTGAPETQYF

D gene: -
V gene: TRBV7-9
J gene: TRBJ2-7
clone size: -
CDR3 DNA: TGTGCCAGCAGCTTAAGCGTCGGGAGCTCCTACGAGCAGTACTTC
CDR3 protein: CASSLSVGSSYEQYF

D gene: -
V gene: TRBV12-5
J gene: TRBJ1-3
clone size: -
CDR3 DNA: TGTGCTAGTGGCCGCTCAGGGACTGGAAACACCATATATTTT
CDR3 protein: CASGRSGTGNTIYF

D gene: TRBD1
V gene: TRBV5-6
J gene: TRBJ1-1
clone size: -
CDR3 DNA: TGTGCCAGCAACCCGGACAGGGCCTATGGCGTTGAAGCTTTCTTT
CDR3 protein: CASNPDRAYGVEAFF

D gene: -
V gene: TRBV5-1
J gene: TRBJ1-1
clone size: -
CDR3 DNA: TGCGCCAGCAGCTTGGAGGGTCCAGGGGCTTTCTTT
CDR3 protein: CASSLEGPGAFF

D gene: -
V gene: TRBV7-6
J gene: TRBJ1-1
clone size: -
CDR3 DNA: TGTGCCAGCAGCTTAGGGGGATTCACGAGCGGTTTCACTGAAGCTTTCTTT
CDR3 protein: CASSLGGFTSGFTEAFF

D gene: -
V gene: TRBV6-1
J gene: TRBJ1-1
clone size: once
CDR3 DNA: TGTGCCAGCAGTCGACAGAACACTGAAGCTTTCTTT
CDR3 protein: CASSRQNTEAFF

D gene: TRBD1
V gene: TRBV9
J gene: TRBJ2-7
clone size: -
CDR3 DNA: TGTGCCAGCAGCCCGGGACAGGGGGCGTGGGGCGAGCAGTACTTC
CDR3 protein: CASSPGQGAWGEQYF

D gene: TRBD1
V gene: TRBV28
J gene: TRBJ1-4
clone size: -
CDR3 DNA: TGTGCCAGCAGTATCCAGGGGGCGCGTAAAGAAAAACTGTTTTTT
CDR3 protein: CASSIQGARKEKLFF

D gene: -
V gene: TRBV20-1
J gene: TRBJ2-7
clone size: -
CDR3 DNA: TGCAGTGCTTGGGGGCCCTACGAGCAGTACTTC
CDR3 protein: CSAWGPYEQYF

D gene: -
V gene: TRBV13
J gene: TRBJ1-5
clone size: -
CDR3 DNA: TGTGCCAGCAGCTTAAGGGGCAGCAATCAGCCCCAGCATTTT
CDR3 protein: CASSLRGSNQPQHF

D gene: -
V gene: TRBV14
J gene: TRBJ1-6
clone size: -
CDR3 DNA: TGTGCCAGCAGCCAGGGGAGGCAGGGTTCGCCCCTCCACTTT
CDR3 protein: CASSQGRQGSPLHF

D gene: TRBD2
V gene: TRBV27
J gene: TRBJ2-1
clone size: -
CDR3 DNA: TGTGCCAGCAGTTTATTGGCGGGAGCGAGTGAGCAGTTCTTC
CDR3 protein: CASSLLAGASEQFF

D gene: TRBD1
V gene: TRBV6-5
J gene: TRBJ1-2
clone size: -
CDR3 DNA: TGTGCCAGCAGTAACGACAGGGCGCGGGGCTATGGCTACACCTTC
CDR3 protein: CASSNDRARGYGYTF

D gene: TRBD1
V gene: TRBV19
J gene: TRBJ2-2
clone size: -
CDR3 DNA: TGTGCCAGTAGTGGACAGGTCAACACCGGGGAGCTGTTTTTT
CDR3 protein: CASSGQVNTGELFF

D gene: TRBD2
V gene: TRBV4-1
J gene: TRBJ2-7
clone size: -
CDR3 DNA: TGCGCCAGCAGTCTGGGACTAGCGGGAGCGATCGGCGACGAGCAGTACTTC
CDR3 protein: CASSLGLAGAIGDEQYF

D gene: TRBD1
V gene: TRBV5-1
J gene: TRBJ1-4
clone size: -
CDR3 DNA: TGCGCCAGCAGCGCCGGGACAGGGGTTTCGGCTGAAAAACTGTTTTTT
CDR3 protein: CASSAGTGVSAEKLFF

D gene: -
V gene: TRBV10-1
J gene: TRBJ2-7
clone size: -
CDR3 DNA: TGCGCCAGCAGTGAGCTTTGGGGGCTGAGCGAGCAGTACTTC
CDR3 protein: CASSELWGLSEQYF

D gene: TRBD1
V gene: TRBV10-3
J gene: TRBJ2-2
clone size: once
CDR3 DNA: TGTGCCATCAGTGAGTCAGGAGGGACAGGGGCCGGGGAGCTGTTTTTT
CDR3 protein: CAISESGGTGAGELFF

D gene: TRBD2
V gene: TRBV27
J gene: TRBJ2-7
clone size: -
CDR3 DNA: TGTGCCAGCAGTTCCGCGGGACTAGGATACGAGCAGTACTTC
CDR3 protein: CASSSAGLGYEQYF

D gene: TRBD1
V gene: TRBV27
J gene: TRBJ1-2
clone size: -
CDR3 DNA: TGTGCCAGCAGTGGGGGACAGGGAGGCTACACCTTC
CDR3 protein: CASSGGQGGYTF

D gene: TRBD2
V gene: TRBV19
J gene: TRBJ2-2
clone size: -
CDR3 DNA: TGTGCCAGCGGGGGGTCGGCAAGGGGAGGGGAGCTGTTTTTT
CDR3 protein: CASGGSARGGELFF

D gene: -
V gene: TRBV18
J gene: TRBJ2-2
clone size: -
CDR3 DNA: TGTGCCAGCTCACCACGTACCGAGACCGGGGAGCTGTTTTTT
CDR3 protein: CASSPRTETGELFF

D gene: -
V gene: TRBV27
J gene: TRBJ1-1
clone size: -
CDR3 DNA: TGTGCCAGCAGTCTCCTAGGCGGAATCATGAACACTGAAGCTTTCTTT
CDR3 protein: CASSLLGGIMNTEAFF

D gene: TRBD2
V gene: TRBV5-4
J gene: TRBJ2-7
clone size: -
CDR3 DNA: TGTGCCAGCAGTTCGGGACTAGCGGGGGCCTACGAGCAGTACTTC
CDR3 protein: CASSSGLAGAYEQYF

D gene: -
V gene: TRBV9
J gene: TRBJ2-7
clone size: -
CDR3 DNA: TGTGCCAGCAGCGTAGCTTCCCGGACAGACTCCTACGAGCAGTACTTC
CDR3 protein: CASSVASRTDSYEQYF

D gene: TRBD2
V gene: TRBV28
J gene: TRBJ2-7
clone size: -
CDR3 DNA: TGTGCCAGCAGTTTGGGGCTAGCGGTCTACGAGCAGTACTTC
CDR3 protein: CASSLGLAVYEQYF